The clone carrying this T cell receptor (beta chain) was counted many times. No antigen is known for it. Germline loops: CDR1 KGHSH, CDR2 LQKENI. The CDR3 sequence is 11 residues long. Trimming took 6 bases from V and 3 from J, leaving 6 bases between them. This entry belongs to a study of naive and memory T cell subsets. The study's findings and limits: A few larger clonotypes appeared in naive repertoires, especially CD8, possibly memory cells re-expressing CD45RA. Each distinct alpha or beta sequence counts as one clonotype. Over 90% of naive TCR sequences appeared only once, unlike memory subsets. TCR abundance followed a power law differing between naive and memory subsets.

Both TRBC1 and TRBC2 were covered by a beta constant-region primer of two equimolar oligonucleotides. Four rounds of PCR amplified the ligated cDNA using nested alpha and beta constant-region primers plus SP2. An oligonucleotide with the SP2 primer and a 12-nucleotide UMI was ligated to the cDNA 3' end. TCRdb analysed the UMI-ligation and nested PCR reads with MiXCR anew, one entry per CDR3 protein. The sample lists 120,000 to 150,000 distinct CDR3 sequences; under 25% were seen once. Sequencing was performed on naive CD4+ T cells from blood. The genes are TRBV18 and TRBJ2-7; D possibly corresponds to TRBD2 (5 bases). This receptor was obtained from a human donor in good health. CDR3 sequence reads: CASSRGYEQYF. CDR3 coding DNA: TGTGCCAGCTCCCGGGGCTACGAGCAGTACTTC.